This passage covers 30 T cell receptor beta chains from one sample sequenced in a study of T cell responses to AZD1222 COVID-19 vaccine (dated by TCRdb to 2020 to 2023). What this sample's time point label stands for: about 28 days (+/-7) after the second vaccine dose. The library was generated by the immunoSEQ multiplex PCR assay. TCRdb limited this immuneACCESS table to in-frame rearrangements with V and J called. A share of clones is missing; checked studies link under half to unresolved V genes, and the rest is unexplained. The sample table shows about 78,000 clones, and approximately 90% are seen once. The ten largest clonotypes hold around 3.2% of the sample. The sample in question was peripheral blood, obtained 28 days after the second AZD1222 dose. Source of these receptors: an adult who received the AZD1222 COVID-19 vaccine.

CDR3 region: CASSALQGGREKLFF. The DNA of the CDR3 is TGTGCCAGCAGCGCCCTACAGGGGGGTCGCGAAAAACTGTTTTTT. V and J are TRBV6-5 and TRBJ1-4; the match to TRBD1 covers 8 bases. V dropped 6 bases and J dropped 8; count of bases not matched to a gene: 11. The CDR3 has 15 residues. Germline-derived CDR1 and CDR2 are MNHEY and SVGAGI.

The chain couples TRBV7-2 to TRBJ1-5; unclear D gene. V shed 5 bases and J shed 0 bases, with 11 bases lying between them. The CDR3 totals 15 residues. Germline CDR1 and CDR2: SGHTA and FQGNSA. The CDR3 here is CASSRDFNSNQPQHF. In nucleotides, the CDR3 is TGTGCCAGCAGCCGCGACTTTAATAGCAATCAGCCCCAGCATTTT. The complete variable domain, with remaining parts taken from reference TRBV7-2 and TRBJ1-5, reads GAGVSQSPSNKVTEKGKDVELRCDPISGHTALYWYRQSLGQGLEFLIYFQGNSAPDKSGLPSDRFSAERTGGSVSTLTIQRTQQEDSAVYLCASSRDFNSNQPQHFGDGTRLSIL.

The chain combines TRBV11-3 with TRBJ1-4; 7 bases fit TRBD1. The CDR3 loop spans 15 amino acids. With V trimmed by 4 bases and J by 1 base, 3 bases remained unmatched. Germline values: CDR1 SGHNT, CDR2 YENEEA. The CDR3 DNA reads as TGTGCCAGCAGCTATCGACAGGGAACTAATGAAAAACTGTTTTTT. This gives the protein CASSYRQGTNEKLFF.

This clone was counted only a few times. The rearrangement uses TRBV3-1 (or the pseudogene TRBV3-2) and TRBJ1-4; D is uncertain. The CDR3 totals 13 residues. V shed 4 bases and J shed 8 bases, with 11 bases lying between them. The germline CDR1 and CDR2 sequences are LGHDT and YNNKEL (reference sequence). CDR3 loop: CASSPKGYEKLFF. In DNA, the CDR3 is TGTGCCAGCAGCCCCAAAGGCTACGAAAAACTGTTTTTT.

This clone was detected once. This chain connects TRBV21-1 to TRBJ2-7; the table calls TRBD1, which could not be checked here. TRBV21-1 is termed a pseudogene. CDR3 size: 13 residues. For the CDR3, the DNA is TGTGCCCCTAAGGAAGAGGGGGCGCGAGAGCAGTACTTC. This codes for CAPKEEGAREQYF.

The rearrangement uses TRBV24-1 and TRBJ1-2, with unresolved D. The V end was cut by 4 bases, the J end by 3 bases, with 17 bases between. The germline V gene has CDR1 KGHDR and CDR2 SFDVKD. CDR3 length equals 16 residues. Here the CDR3 DNA reads TGTGCCACCAGTGAGCGGGAAGCCCTTACTTACTATGGCTACACCTTC. It translates to CATSEREALTYYGYTF.

This rearrangement joins TRBV9 to TRBJ1-2, with D uncertain. The CDR3 extends over 11 amino acids. V shed 4 bases and J shed 8 bases, with 9 bases lying between them. Looked up from germline, CDR1 is SGDLS and CDR2 is YYNGEE. As DNA, the CDR3 is TGTGCCAGCAGCCCCCCGGGGGGCTACACCTTC. Amino acids: CASSPPGGYTF.

V is TRBV2 and J is TRBJ2-1; 10 nucleotides align to TRBD2. From germline, CDR1 is SNHLY and CDR2 FYNNEI. The CDR3 spans 15 residues. The V gene end was trimmed by 6 bases and the J gene end by 5 bases; junction bases not matched to a gene: 7. The CDR3: CASRVGTSANNEQFF. In nucleotides, the CDR3 is TGTGCCAGCAGGGTTGGGACTAGCGCGAACAATGAGCAGTTCTTC.

This clone was found a few times. This chain links TRBV1 with TRBJ1-5. TRBV1 is flagged as a pseudogene. This CDR3 is 19 amino acids long. This chain's CDR3 is CTSSQARDTSLYSNQPQHF. DNA of the CDR3: TGCACCAGCAGCCAAGCGCGGGACACCTCTCTTTATAGCAATCAGCCCCAGCATTTT.

The CDR3 nucleotides read TGTGCCACCGAGGACAGTAACTATGGCTACACCTTC. Translated: CATEDSNYGYTF. This chain connects TRBV24-1 to TRBJ1-2; TRBD1 is a possible D gene (6 bases). In germline, CDR1 is KGHDR, CDR2 SFDVKD. The CDR3 totals 12 residues. V shed 9 bases and J shed 1 base, with 8 bases lying between them.

The chain is built from TRBV5-4 and TRBJ2-5, with no clear D. Trimming shortened V by 0 bases and J by 2 bases, and 8 bases separated the two germline ends. Germline V gene sequence: CDR1 SGHNT, CDR2 YYREEE (reference sequence). This CDR3 is built from 14 residues. The CDR3 region is CASSLGAQQETQYF. Written as DNA, the CDR3 is TGTGCCAGCAGCTTGGGGGCACAGCAAGAGACCCAGTACTTC.

In this sample, this clone turned up once. The rearrangement links TRBV12-3 or TRBV12-4 to TRBJ1-6, with no clear D. V was shortened by 6 bases and J by 9 bases, with 12 bases between the two germline ends. The CDR3 sequence is 13 residues long. Here the CDR3 reads CASRVGSFSPLHF. The CDR3 nucleotides are TGTGCCAGCAGAGTGGGCAGTTTTTCACCCCTCCACTTT.

The genes are TRBV19 and TRBJ1-1; 8 positions agree with TRBD1. Germline V gene sequence: CDR1 LNHDA, CDR2 SQIVND (reference sequence). The CDR3 runs to 15 residues. J was trimmed by 1 base and V by 7 bases; bases with no gene match: 8. The CDR3 nucleotides are TGTGCCAGTAATTCGAGACAGGGGTGGAACACTGAAGCTTTCTTT. Its protein product is CASNSRQGWNTEAFF.

V and J are TRBV9 and TRBJ1-4, with unresolved D. Germline CDR1 reads SGDLS; CDR2 reads YYNGEE. The CDR3 is 15 residues long. V was trimmed by 4 bases and J by 1 base, leaving 11 bases between them. CDR3: CASSLGVQTNEKLFF. The CDR3 region has the DNA TGTGCCAGCAGCCTTGGGGTCCAAACTAATGAAAAACTGTTTTTT.

The chain employs TRBV6-5 and TRBJ2-1; maybe TRBD1 (6 bases). The V end lost 9 bases, the J end lost 5 bases, and 8 bases lay between the germline ends. Germline CDR1 and CDR2: MNHEY and SVGAGI. The CDR3 extends over 11 amino acids. Here the CDR3 reads CASTGNNEQFF. CDR3 DNA sequence: TGTGCCAGTACAGGGAACAATGAGCAGTTCTTC.

The chain couples TRBV7-2 to TRBJ2-7, with D possibly matching TRBD2 (6 bases). The CDR3 loop spans 15 amino acids. Trimming pared 0 bases from V and 4 bases from J, leaving 13 bases between. CDR1 SGHTA and CDR2 FQGNSA come from the germline V gene. CDR3: CASSLAVTRGYEQYF. In DNA form, the CDR3 reads TGTGCCAGCAGCTTAGCGGTGACTAGAGGATACGAGCAGTACTTC.

The chain is built from TRBV10-3 and TRBJ1-6, with D perhaps matching TRBD1 (6 bases). Germline CDR1 reads ENHRY; CDR2 reads SYGVKD. Between the trimmed V and J ends, which lost 5 bases and 7 bases, there was a span of 12 bases. The length of the CDR3 is 14 residues. This CDR3 reads CAISSSGANSPLHF. CDR3 coding DNA: TGTGCCATCAGTTCCTCGGGGGCCAATTCACCCCTCCACTTT.

A few counts support this clone. The chain combines TRBV5-4 with TRBJ1-2, with 7 positions matching TRBD1. The CDR3 runs 13 residues. Germline lookup yields CDR1 SGHNT and CDR2 YYREEE (reference sequence). The J segment lost 14 bases and the V segment lost 3 bases, leaving 13 bases of the junction unmatched. CDR3 region: CASSSIGQAGCTF. CDR3 coding DNA: TGTGCCAGCAGCTCCATAGGACAGGCCGGTTGTACCTTC.

V is TRBV9 and J is TRBJ1-2, with D tentatively TRBD1 (6 bases). Trimming took 4 bases from V and 4 from J, leaving 14 bases between them. The CDR3 has 14 amino acids. Germline-derived CDR1 and CDR2 are SGDLS and YYNGEE. CDR3 region: CASSPRDRSYGYTF. The CDR3 DNA is TGTGCCAGCAGCCCAAGAGACAGGAGCTATGGCTACACCTTC.

This clone was seen just once. V usage is TRBV2 and J usage is TRBJ1-6; TRBD1 matches 7 bases. The germline gives CDR1 SNHLY, CDR2 FYNNEI. V gave up 4 bases and J gave up 9 bases; unmatched junction bases: 12. CDR3 length: 16 residues. The CDR3 loop reads CASSGQFGTAGSPLHF. CDR3 nucleotide sequence: TGTGCCAGCAGTGGACAGTTCGGGACAGCGGGTTCACCCCTCCACTTT.

The chain employs TRBV12-3 or TRBV12-4 and TRBJ1-1; D perhaps matches TRBD1 (5 bases). V lost 6 bases and J lost 4, with 12 bases in between. The CDR3 sequence is 13 residues long. The CDR3 protein is CASSQTVSTEAFF. CDR3 bases: TGTGCCAGCAGCCAGACAGTGTCCACTGAAGCTTTCTTT.

The chain employs TRBV18 and TRBJ2-3; TRBD2 matches 11 bases. The length of the CDR3 is 15 residues. The germline gives CDR1 KGHSH, CDR2 LQKENI. V dropped 4 bases and J dropped 3; count of bases not matched to a gene: 3. The CDR3 DNA follows: TGTGCCAGCTCACTAGCGGGGGGGCATACAGATACGCAGTATTTT. Translating gives CASSLAGGHTDTQYF.

CDR3 coding DNA: TGTGCCAGCCGACTAGCGGGAGGTAATGAGCAGTTCTTC. Its translation is CASRLAGGNEQFF. The genes are TRBV27 and TRBJ2-1; 13 bases agree with TRBD2. Germline trimming cut 8 bases from V and 7 bases from J; bases unmatched to any gene: 2. Germline V CDR1 and CDR2: MNHEY, SMNVEV (reference sequence). The CDR3 length is 13 residues.

This clone has only a few counts. V and J are TRBV12-3 or TRBV12-4 and TRBJ1-3; D gene uncertain. The CDR3 is 13 residues long. The germline V and J ends were trimmed by 7 bases and 1 base, with 8 bases remaining between them. The CDR3: CASNLYSGNTIYF. The CDR3 region has the DNA TGTGCCAGCAACCTTTATTCTGGAAACACCATATATTTT.

This sequence joins TRBV2 and TRBJ1-4, with D possibly matching TRBD1 (5 bases). The CDR3 totals 13 residues. In germline, CDR1 is SNHLY, CDR2 FYNNEI. V dropped 6 bases and J dropped 7 bases, with 12 bases sitting between them. In DNA, the CDR3 is TGTGCCAGCAGCACGGGACTTGGTGAAAAACTGTTTTTT. Amino acid sequence: CASSTGLGEKLFF.

The rearrangement joins TRBV6-1 to TRBJ2-1, with 7 bases aligning to TRBD1. There are 16 residues in the CDR3. Germline loops: CDR1 MNHNS, CDR2 SASEGT. With 1 base clipped from V and 4 bases from J, the junction kept 7 bases outside the gene matches. CDR3 residues: CASSEGRQGGYNEQFF. In DNA, the CDR3 is TGTGCCAGCAGTGAAGGTAGACAGGGCGGATACAATGAGCAGTTCTTC.

This chain links TRBV30 with TRBJ2-7, with TRBD1 as a possible D gene (5 bases). Germline loops: CDR1 GTSNPN, CDR2 SVGIG (reference sequence). Trimming took off 2 bases at V and 2 bases at J, with 13 bases between the two ends. This CDR3 is 14 amino acids long. The CDR3 coding sequence is TGTGCCTGGAGTCCGGAAGGGGTCCCCTACGAGCAGTACTTC. This translates into CAWSPEGVPYEQYF.

V gene TRBV12-3 or TRBV12-4 combines with J gene TRBJ2-7; no firm D call. The CDR3 has 11 residues. Trimming took off 1 base at V and 5 bases at J, with 3 bases between the two ends. The CDR3 loop is CASSLVNEQYF. CDR3 nucleotide sequence: TGTGCCAGCAGTTTAGTAAACGAGCAGTACTTC.

The chain carries TRBV7-2 and TRBJ2-7; D might be TRBD2 (5 bases). Trimming cost V 3 bases and J 3 bases, with 12 bases left between them. Per the germline V gene, CDR1 is SGHTA and CDR2 is FQGNSA. The CDR3 consists of 14 residues. CDR3 in DNA: TGTGCCAGCAGCTTCGAAGCGGAGCTCTACGAGCAGTACTTC. It encodes CASSFEAELYEQYF.

The rearrangement uses TRBV7-3 and TRBJ1-2, with 7 bases identical to TRBD1. This CDR3 is 17 amino acids long. Germline CDR1 is SGHTA and CDR2 is FQGTGA. After removal of 0 bases from V and 5 bases from J, the junction contained 12 bases not matched to a gene. The CDR3 reads CASSLTLNRGDSYGYTF. CDR3 coding DNA: TGTGCCAGCAGCTTAACCCTAAATAGAGGGGACAGTTATGGCTACACCTTC.